This T cell receptor beta chain was recovered during a study of T cell responses to AZD1222 COVID-19 vaccine. Study-level findings and limits: White British people made up most donors, females outnumbered males, and clonal diversity was possibly underestimated. Reports indicate that nearly half of spike-specific TCRs are directed at unmutated variant regions. It was only a handful of AZD1222 recipients who were seropositive at baseline. The span of vaccine-associated CD4 TCRs extended across spike, with dominance at 160-218 and 743-854.

Only in-frame clones appear in the TCRdb table, and some are missing; sequencing was by immunoSEQ multiplex PCR. The profile covers some 83,000 clones, with 75% to 90% appearing a single time and 5% to 6% taken by the ten largest. Details on this clone: Its target is not known.

The CDR3 contains 14 residues. CDR1 is SGHTA and CDR2 is FQGTGA in the germline V gene. V was shortened by 5 bases and J by 3 bases, with 12 bases between the two germline ends. V and J are TRBV7-3 and TRBJ2-3, with D unresolved. This clonotype originated in an adult who received the AZD1222 COVID-19 vaccine. Source: peripheral blood, taken 28 days after the second AZD1222 dose. CDR3 in amino acids: CASSQRSRTDTQYF. The CDR3 DNA is TGTGCCAGCAGCCAAAGATCGAGAACAGATACGCAGTATTTT.